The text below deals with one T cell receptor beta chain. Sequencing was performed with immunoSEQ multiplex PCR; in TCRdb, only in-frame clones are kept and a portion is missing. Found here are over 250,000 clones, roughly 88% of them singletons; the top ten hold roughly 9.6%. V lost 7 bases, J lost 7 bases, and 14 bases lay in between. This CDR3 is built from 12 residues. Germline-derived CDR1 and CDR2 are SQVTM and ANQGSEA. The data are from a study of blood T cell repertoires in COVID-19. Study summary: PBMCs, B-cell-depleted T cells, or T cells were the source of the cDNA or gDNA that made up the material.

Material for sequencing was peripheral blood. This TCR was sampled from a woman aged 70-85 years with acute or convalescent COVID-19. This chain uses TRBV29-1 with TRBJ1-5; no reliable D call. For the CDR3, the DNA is TGCAGCGCCCGGGATCCGGGCCAGCCCCAGCATTTT. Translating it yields CSARDPGQPQHF.